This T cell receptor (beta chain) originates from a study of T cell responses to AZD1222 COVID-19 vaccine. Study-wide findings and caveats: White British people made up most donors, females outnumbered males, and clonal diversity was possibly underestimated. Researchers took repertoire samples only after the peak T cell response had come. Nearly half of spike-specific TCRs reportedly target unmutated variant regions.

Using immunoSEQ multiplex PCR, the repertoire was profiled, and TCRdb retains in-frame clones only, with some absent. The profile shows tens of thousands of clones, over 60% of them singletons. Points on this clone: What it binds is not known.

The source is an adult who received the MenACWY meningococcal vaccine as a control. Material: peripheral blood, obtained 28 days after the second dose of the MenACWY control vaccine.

CDR3 residues: CASSLRRGNQPQHF. The CDR3 DNA is TGTGCCAGCAGTTTAAGGAGAGGGAATCAGCCCCAGCATTTT. The chain is built from TRBV28 and TRBJ1-5; D remains unclear. The CDR3 totals 14 residues. V was trimmed by 2 bases and J by 4 bases, leaving 9 bases between them. Per the germline V gene, CDR1 is MDHEN and CDR2 is SYDVKM.